Following are 22 T cell receptor beta chains from one sample sequenced in a study of cytomegalovirus exposure and HLA in healthy donors. The PCR used 60 Vbeta and 13 Jbeta primers. Only in-frame clones appear in the TCRdb table, and some are missing; sequencing was by immunoSEQ multiplex PCR. This repertoire comprises 130,000 to 150,000 clones; its ten largest clones make up around 0.96%. Input material: PBMCs. The receptor source for this set is a male donor in good health and CMV-seronegative.

This chain connects TRBV5-1 to TRBJ2-1, with 9 bases that match TRBD1. The V and J ends lost 3 bases and 3 bases, in that order; junction bases with no gene match: 1. CDR3 length: 14 amino acids. In germline, CDR1 is SGHRS, CDR2 YFSETQ. The CDR3: CASSSGQGYNEQFF. CDR3 in DNA: TGCGCCAGCAGCTCGGGACAGGGCTACAATGAGCAGTTCTTC.

The CDR3 loop reads CASSLRGRGYNEQFF. CDR3 sequence (DNA): TGTGCCAGCAGCCTTCGGGGCAGGGGTTACAATGAGCAGTTCTTC. This chain connects TRBV5-8 to TRBJ2-1; TRBD1 is a possible D gene (6 bases). This CDR3 region has 15 residues. Trimming pared 4 bases from V and 4 bases from J, leaving 15 bases between. The germline V gene encodes CDR1 SGHTS and CDR2 YDEGEE.

This sequence joins TRBV7-9 and TRBJ2-2; D is possibly TRBD2 (6 bases). Germline CDR1 and CDR2: SEHNR and FQNEAQ (reference sequence). The CDR3 is made up of 15 amino acids. The germline V and J ends were trimmed by 0 bases and 1 base, with 6 bases remaining between them. The CDR3 coding sequence is TGTGCCAGCAGCTTAGCTAGCGGGAACACCGGGGAGCTGTTTTTT. Amino acid sequence: CASSLASGNTGELFF.

CDR3 protein: CASSPMTGGREKLFF. CDR3 DNA: TGTGCCAGCAGCCCAATGACAGGGGGCCGTGAAAAACTGTTTTTT. The chain links TRBV7-6 to TRBJ1-4; 10 bases fit TRBD1. The ends lost 5 bases at V and 7 bases at J; junction bases unmatched: 7. The CDR3 spans 15 residues. Germline values: CDR1 SGHVS, CDR2 FNYEAQ.

The gene calls are TRBV28 and TRBJ1-1; D not certain. Trimming cost V 6 bases and J 0 bases, with 14 bases left between them. The CDR3 loop spans 15 amino acids. Per the germline V gene, CDR1 is MDHEN and CDR2 is SYDVKM. The CDR3 nucleotides are TGTGCCAGCAGCTTGGTGCAGAAAATGAACACTGAAGCTTTCTTT. Protein sequence: CASSLVQKMNTEAFF.

The chain combines TRBV7-2 with TRBJ2-1, with 9 bases that match TRBD1. V was clipped by 4 bases and J by 0 bases; unmatched bases: 7. This CDR3 contains 17 residues. CDR1 is SGHTA, CDR2 FQGNSA, per germline. The CDR3 nucleotides are TGTGCCAGCAGCTACCGGACAGGGGCACTCTCCTACAATGAGCAGTTCTTC. This codes for CASSYRTGALSYNEQFF.

The chain is built from TRBV19 and TRBJ1-5; D is unresolved. This CDR3 has 14 residues. The germline CDR1 and CDR2 sequences are LNHDA and SQIVND (reference sequence). The V gene lost 3 bases and the J gene lost 5 bases, with 11 bases spanning the gap. CDR3 sequence reads: CASSIPGFDQPQHF. The CDR3, as DNA: TGTGCCAGTAGTATCCCGGGATTTGATCAGCCCCAGCATTTT.

The gene calls are TRBV25-1 and TRBJ2-3; 7 bases fit TRBD2. The CDR3 loop spans 14 amino acids. Trimming removed 5 bases from V and 6 bases from J; junction bases left unmatched: 8. CDR1 and CDR2 (germline): MGHDK, SYGVNS. The CDR3 spells CASSSPGSGDTQYF. As DNA, the CDR3 is TGTGCCAGCAGTTCCCCCGGTAGCGGGGATACGCAGTATTTT.

The chain is built from TRBV19 and TRBJ2-1; D gene uncertain. V was pared by 10 bases and J by 5 bases, with 15 bases between. Germline-derived CDR1 and CDR2 are LNHDA and SQIVND (reference sequence). This CDR3 spans 13 amino acids. The CDR3 sequence is CATKRSTHNEQFF. CDR3 nucleotide sequence: TGTGCCACCAAGAGGAGTACACACAATGAGCAGTTCTTC. Combining the CDR3 with reference TRBV19 and TRBJ2-1 gives the whole variable domain DGGITQSPKYLFRKEGQNVTLSCEQNLNHDAMYWYRQDPGQGLRLIYYSQIVNDFQKGDIAEGYSVSREKKESFPLTVTSAQKNPTAFYLCATKRSTHNEQFFGPGTRLTVL.

This chain uses TRBV18 with TRBJ2-5; 7 bases match TRBD2. TRBJ2-7 matches the DNA end more closely, so the J call is doubtful. Germline loops: CDR1 KGHSH, CDR2 LQKENI. The CDR3 has 15 amino acids. CDR3 DNA sequence: TGTGCCAGCTCACCAGGGAGGGCGCAGGTTTACGAGCAGTACTTC. Translation: CASSPGRAQVYEQYF.

The gene calls are TRBV6-6 and TRBJ2-5, with 7 positions matching TRBD1. The CDR3 totals 14 residues. J was trimmed by 4 bases and V by 5 bases; bases with no gene match: 7. CDR1 and CDR2 from the germline V gene are MNHNY and SVGAGI (reference sequence). Here the CDR3 reads CASSHRGSGETQYF. In DNA form, the CDR3 reads TGTGCCAGCAGTCACAGGGGTTCGGGAGAGACCCAGTACTTC.

The chain couples TRBV25-1 to TRBJ2-7; D is uncertain. V was cut by 2 bases and J by 8 bases, with 7 bases left in between. Germline V gene data show CDR1 as MGHDK and CDR2 as SYGVNS. The CDR3 loop spans 11 amino acids. The CDR3 here is CASSEIVKQYF. The CDR3 coding sequence is TGTGCCAGCAGTGAAATTGTAAAGCAGTACTTC.

V is TRBV18 and J is TRBJ1-5; 11 bases match TRBD1. The J segment lost 6 bases and the V segment lost 8 bases, leaving 3 bases of the junction unmatched. This CDR3 has 13 amino acids. Germline CDR1 is KGHSH and CDR2 is LQKENI. The CDR3: CASPGTGGQPQHF. Here the CDR3 DNA reads TGTGCCAGCCCAGGGACAGGGGGTCAGCCCCAGCATTTT.

This chain connects TRBV19 to TRBJ1-2, with TRBD1 as a possible D gene (6 bases). The CDR3 length is 15 residues. Germline V gene lookup returns CDR1 LNHDA and CDR2 SQIVND (reference sequence). V lost 6 bases, J lost 4 bases, and 18 bases lay in between. The CDR3 DNA is TGTGCCAGTAGCCCAACCAACAGGGAAGCCTATGGCTACACCTTC. This encodes CASSPTNREAYGYTF.

The chain uses TRBV21-1 and TRBJ1-5; TRBD1 is taken as the D call from the table, unchecked against the DNA. TRBV21-1 is tagged as a pseudogene. The CDR3 length is 16 residues. In DNA, the CDR3 is TGTGCCAGCAGCAACAACAGGGGTTATAGCAATCAGCCCCAGCATTTT. It translates to CASSNNRGYSNQPQHF.

The genes are TRBV7-2 and TRBJ1-1; D is perhaps TRBD1 (6 bases). Germline lookup yields CDR1 SGHTA and CDR2 FQGNSA. The CDR3 is 14 residues long. The V end was cut by 7 bases, the J end by 5 bases, with 17 bases between. Here the CDR3 reads CASTRLGTGTEAFF. CDR3 coding DNA: TGTGCCAGCACCCGCCTGGGAACAGGGACTGAAGCTTTCTTT.

The CDR3 bases are TGTGCTACAAGCGCAAAGAGTCCCGGACAGGACAGTTTCACAGATACGCAGTATTTT. Translated, it gives CATSAKSPGQDSFTDTQYF. This chain connects TRBV10-3 to TRBJ2-3; 7 bases are shared with TRBD1. The length of the CDR3 is 19 residues. Germline V lookup: CDR1 ENHRY, CDR2 SYGVKD.

This sequence joins TRBV19 and TRBJ2-1, with D perhaps matching TRBD2 (6 bases). Germline V CDR1 and CDR2: LNHDA, SQIVND (reference sequence). The CDR3 loop spans 15 amino acids. The V gene lost 6 bases and the J gene lost 5 bases, with 17 bases spanning the gap. The CDR3 reads CASRKRPGAHNEQFF. CDR3 in DNA: TGTGCCAGTAGGAAGAGACCGGGAGCCCACAATGAGCAGTTCTTC. Complete variable domain (other parts from reference TRBV19 and TRBJ2-1): DGGITQSPKYLFRKEGQNVTLSCEQNLNHDAMYWYRQDPGQGLRLIYYSQIVNDFQKGDIAEGYSVSREKKESFPLTVTSAQKNPTAFYLCASRKRPGAHNEQFFGPGTRLTVL.

This chain links TRBV6-1 with TRBJ2-7, with 11 bases fitting TRBD1. The CDR3 spans 14 residues. Germline CDR1 is MNHNS and CDR2 is SASEGT. With 6 bases clipped from V and 2 bases from J, the junction kept 3 bases outside the gene matches. CDR3 in DNA: TGTGCCAGCAGGGGACAGGGGGGCCCCTACGAGCAGTACTTC. It yields the protein CASRGQGGPYEQYF.

The chain is built from TRBV5-6 and TRBJ2-1; no clear D. The CDR3 loop spans 16 amino acids. Germline-derived CDR1 and CDR2 are SGHDT and YYEEEE. Trimming cost V 4 bases and J 2 bases, with 16 bases left between them. CDR3 sequence reads: CASSLVAGLAYNEQFF. In DNA form, the CDR3 reads TGTGCCAGCAGCCTGGTAGCTGGCTTGGCCTACAATGAGCAGTTCTTC.

The chain combines TRBV27 with TRBJ1-2; 10 nucleotides align to TRBD1. The CDR3 is 14 amino acids. Trimming removed 5 bases from V and 5 bases from J; junction bases left unmatched: 5. Germline-derived CDR1 and CDR2 are MNHEY and SMNVEV (reference sequence). In nucleotides, the CDR3 is TGTGCCAGCAGTCCGACAGGGGGCAAGTATGGCTACACCTTC. It translates to CASSPTGGKYGYTF.

This chain links TRBV4-1 with TRBJ2-3, with 11 nucleotides matching TRBD2. CDR3 size: 18 residues. J lost 0 bases, V lost 3 bases, and 8 bases had no gene match. The germline V gene encodes CDR1 MGHRA and CDR2 YSYEKL. The DNA of the CDR3 is TGCGCCAGCAGCCATCTTACCGTAGCGGGAGGGAGCACAGATACGCAGTATTTT. As protein: CASSHLTVAGGSTDTQYF.